The 13 T cell receptor beta chains below were found in one sample sequenced in a study of T cell clones after liver transplantation. TCRdb keeps only in-frame clones here, not all; method: immunoSEQ multiplex PCR. This sample has 98,000 or so clones, with more than 75% found just once. The starting material was CD4+ T cells from blood, obtained before liver transplant. All receptors come from a human donor who received a liver transplant.

This chain connects TRBV6-5 to TRBJ2-7, with 7 bases matching TRBD2. Per germline, CDR1 MNHEY and CDR2 SVGAGI. There are 14 residues in the CDR3. The trim removed 5 bases at V and 4 bases at J, leaving 8 bases unmatched. DNA of the CDR3: TGTGCCAGCAGTGTCTTAGGGACTACTTACGAGCAGTACTTC. This encodes CASSVLGTTYEQYF.

The rearrangement links TRBV6-1 to TRBJ2-5, with TRBD2 matching 9 bases. The CDR3 loop spans 15 amino acids. Germline V gene lookup returns CDR1 MNHNS and CDR2 SASEGT. V trimming: 8 bases; J trimming: 5 bases; junction bases outside the gene matches: 12. CDR3 in amino acids: CASGIAGVSAETQYF. Written as DNA, the CDR3 is TGTGCCAGCGGAATAGCGGGAGTATCGGCGGAGACCCAGTACTTC.

This clone was picked up a small number of times. The J gene is TRBJ2-1, the V gene TRBV28; D is uncertain. The CDR3 runs 14 residues. The germline V gene encodes CDR1 MDHEN and CDR2 SYDVKM. Deletions cut 4 bases from V and 6 bases from J, with 13 bases between. In nucleotides, the CDR3 is TGTGCCAGCAGTTCTCTAGGAACCTCCAATGAGCAGTTCTTC. Protein product: CASSSLGTSNEQFF.

This clone was recorded only once. The gene calls are TRBV7-8 and TRBJ1-4, with a possible D match to TRBD1 (6 bases). CDR1 and CDR2 (germline): SGHVS, FQNEAQ. The V end lost 4 bases, the J end lost 6 bases, and 12 bases lay between the germline ends. The CDR3 is 14 residues long. In DNA, the CDR3 is TGTGCCAGCAGCTACGGGGGGGCAGATGAAAAACTGTTTTTT. Translation gives CASSYGGADEKLFF.

The genes are TRBV5-1 and TRBJ2-1, with 10 positions matching TRBD2. From germline, CDR1 is SGHRS and CDR2 YFSETQ. The V segment lost 4 bases and the J segment 7 bases; nucleotides outside the gene matches: 8. The CDR3 runs 15 residues. DNA for the CDR3: TGCGCCAGCAGCCCCGGGACTAGCGAATTTAATGAGCAGTTCTTC. This codes for CASSPGTSEFNEQFF.

V gene TRBV19 combines with J gene TRBJ2-3; TRBD1 is a possible D gene (5 bases). CDR3 length: 15 amino acids. Germline CDR1 reads LNHDA; CDR2 reads SQIVND (reference sequence). Trimming removed 5 bases at V and 1 base at J, with 13 bases between. The CDR3 DNA reads as TGTGCCAGTAGTCAAGGTCAGGGCCGCACAGATACGCAGTATTTT. This translates into CASSQGQGRTDTQYF.

The V call is TRBV19, the J call TRBJ2-7, with TRBD1 matching over 8 bases. V lost 3 bases to trimming and J lost 3 bases; unmatched junction nucleotides: 7. The CDR3 consists of 15 residues. CDR1 and CDR2 from the germline V gene are LNHDA and SQIVND (reference sequence). The CDR3 reads CASSISGQGYYEQYF. The CDR3 DNA is TGTGCCAGTAGTATTAGCGGACAGGGATACTACGAGCAGTACTTC.

The chain uses TRBV5-4 and TRBJ1-2, with TRBD1 matching over 12 bases. Germline CDR1 and CDR2: SGHNT and YYREEE (reference sequence). Trimming removed 3 bases from V and 4 bases from J; junction bases left unmatched: 10. The CDR3 sequence is 17 residues long. This chain's CDR3 is CASSSSGTGGWAYGYTF. The DNA for the CDR3 is TGTGCCAGCAGCTCCTCCGGGACAGGGGGCTGGGCCTATGGCTACACCTTC.

Concerning this clone itself: This sample includes further DNA sequences coding for the same CDR3. V gene TRBV6-5 combines with J gene TRBJ2-3; tentative D call: TRBD2 (5 bases). There are 13 residues in the CDR3. Germline V gene data show CDR1 as MNHEY and CDR2 as SVGAGI. The V gene lost 5 bases and the J gene lost 0 bases, with 6 bases spanning the gap. The CDR3 here is CASSDYSTDTQYF. CDR3 in DNA: TGTGCCAGCAGTGACTACAGCACAGATACGCAGTATTTT.

This clone was detected only once. This chain connects TRBV7-2 to TRBJ2-1, with D possibly being TRBD2 (6 bases). The CDR3 consists of 16 residues. Per germline, CDR1 SGHTA and CDR2 FQGNSA. Between the trimmed V and J ends, which lost 5 bases and 0 bases, there was a span of 14 bases. CDR3 bases: TGTGCCAGCAGCGACCGTAGCGGCAACTCCTACAATGAGCAGTTCTTC. This gives the protein CASSDRSGNSYNEQFF.

In its sample, this clone was seen once. The V gene is TRBV7-2, the J gene TRBJ1-1, with D possibly being TRBD1 (6 bases). The germline V and J ends were trimmed by 1 base and 5 bases, with 11 bases remaining between them. From germline, CDR1 is SGHTA and CDR2 FQGNSA. The CDR3 length is 14 residues. CDR3 nucleotide sequence: TGTGCCAGCAGCTTAGAAAGTCAGGGGACTGAAGCTTTCTTT. Residues: CASSLESQGTEAFF.

The chain has TRBV5-6 and TRBJ1-5, with D perhaps TRBD1 (5 bases). V was clipped by 5 bases and J by 8 bases, with 14 bases between them. CDR3 size: 13 residues. Germline assignment: CDR1 SGHDT and CDR2 YYEEEE. The CDR3 nucleotides are TGTGCCAGCAGTACCAGAGGGGTTGAGCCCCAGCATTTT. This sequence encodes CASSTRGVEPQHF.

V is TRBV5-6 and J is TRBJ1-4; D uncertain. The CDR3 runs 15 residues. Trimming left V 5 bases short and J 6 bases short, with 17 bases between. Germline CDR1 reads SGHDT; CDR2 reads YYEEEE. CDR3 sequence (DNA): TGTGCCAGCAGTCCACTGCCAGTTGGAGATGAAAAACTGTTTTTT. Its protein is CASSPLPVGDEKLFF.